This TCR beta chain was observed in a study of cytomegalovirus exposure and HLA in healthy donors. It was with 60 Vbeta and 13 Jbeta primers that the PCR ran. Method: immunoSEQ multiplex PCR; TCRdb's copy keeps in-frame clones and lacks some. In the table there are 84,000 or so clones, about 80% of which are singletons. Worth noting for this clone: Its target is unknown.

V lost 5 bases, J lost 2 bases, and 9 bases stayed unmatched. The CDR3 has 15 residues. Germline V CDR1 and CDR2: SEHNR, FQNEAQ (reference sequence). Study-level findings and limits: The classifier reportedly diagnosed cytomegalovirus status with high specificity and sensitivity. The study designated fewer than 200 TCR beta chains cytomegalovirus-associated. Reportedly, a later analysis found an Asian-associated ancestry cluster had fewer N-insertions than the roughly 700-donor mean.

This receptor was identified in a man aged 50 to 60 in good health and CMV-seronegative. This chain joins TRBV7-9 and TRBJ2-7; 7 nucleotides agree with TRBD1. Input material: PBMCs. CDR3 sequence reads: CASSPPTGPTYEQYF. CDR3 coding DNA: TGTGCCAGCAGCCCCCCGACAGGGCCGACCTACGAGCAGTACTTC.